This TCR beta chain was captured by sequencing in a study of blood T cell repertoires in COVID-19. For the study at large: Samples representing acute and convalescent COVID-19 were sourced from the United States, Italy and Spain.

Source study methods: Amplification of reference gene primers provided the estimated nucleated cell counts. This table comes from immunoSEQ multiplex PCR, and its TCRdb copy is limited to in-frame clones, with some not included. V, J and clone size reflect that table, while D and trimming were determined from the DNA. The repertoire holds about 180,000 clones, with approximately 84% as singletons. The CDR3 is 12 amino acids. Recruits, aged about 18 to 90 years, lived in 24 US areas. The clonotype was recovered from a woman aged 35 to 49 with acute COVID-19. The genes are TRBV21-1 and TRBJ2-7; the table calls TRBD1, which could not be checked here. TRBV21-1 is given as a pseudogene. Material for sequencing was PBMCs or T cells enriched from blood (not recorded which). The CDR3 DNA sequence: TGTGCCAGCAGCACAAACCGGGACAGTAAAGACGTC. Amino acid sequence: CASSTNRDSKDV.